This TCR beta chain was identified in a study of PD-1 blockade in classical Hodgkin lymphoma. Study-level results: Similar baseline diversity was found in complete responders and newly diagnosed patients. A reduction in baseline TCR diversity was reportedly seen in newly diagnosed patients relative to healthy donors.

Brentuximab vedotin exposure varied, and every patient relapsed after autologous stem cell transplantation. Magnetic negative selection of thawed PBMCs was the method by which CD4+ T cells were purified. Here immunoSEQ multiplex PCR was the method, and the copy in TCRdb shows in-frame clones only, minus some. The sample yields approximately 9,800 clones, 74% seen once. The germline V and J ends were trimmed by 3 bases and 0 bases, with 9 bases remaining between them. The germline CDR1 and CDR2 sequences are KGHSH and LQKENI. This CDR3 comprises 15 residues. A remark on this clone: Antigen: not known.

The chain uses TRBV18 and TRBJ1-3, with TRBD1 as a possible D gene (6 bases). The sequence was collected from a human donor with classical Hodgkin lymphoma. The material was CD4+ T cells from blood, obtained at baseline. The CDR3 DNA reads TGTGCCAGCTCACCGACAGGCGACTCTGGAAACACCATATATTTT. Its translation: CASSPTGDSGNTIYF.